This T cell receptor beta chain was recovered during a study of T cells after yellow fever vaccination. The study's findings and limits: Once the booster was given, most primary-vaccination clones reappeared, at roughly 96% for CD4 and more than 85% for CD8. The CD4 and CD8 compartments had a small share of their clonotypes in common.

There are many counts of this clonotype. Its antigen remains unknown. Researchers made TCR cDNA using 5'RACE template switching, and this step added a universal primer site and UMIs. TCRdb ran MiXCR on the 5' RACE reads and lists one entry per CDR3 protein. This table holds 250,000 to 350,000 distinct CDR3 sequences, 4% to 5.5% found once. Germline V gene sequence: CDR1 SNHLY, CDR2 FYNNEI. Between the trimmed V and J ends, which lost 6 bases and 3 bases, there was a span of 6 bases. The CDR3 extends over 13 amino acids. This clonotype originated in a man aged 18 to 35 who received the YFV17D yellow fever vaccine. The chain links TRBV2 to TRBJ2-6; D is uncertain. This material consisted of PBMCs, taken 15 days after the yellow fever booster vaccination. CDR3 region: CASRNLGANVLTF. Written as DNA, the CDR3 is TGTGCCAGCAGGAATCTTGGGGCCAACGTCCTGACTTTC.